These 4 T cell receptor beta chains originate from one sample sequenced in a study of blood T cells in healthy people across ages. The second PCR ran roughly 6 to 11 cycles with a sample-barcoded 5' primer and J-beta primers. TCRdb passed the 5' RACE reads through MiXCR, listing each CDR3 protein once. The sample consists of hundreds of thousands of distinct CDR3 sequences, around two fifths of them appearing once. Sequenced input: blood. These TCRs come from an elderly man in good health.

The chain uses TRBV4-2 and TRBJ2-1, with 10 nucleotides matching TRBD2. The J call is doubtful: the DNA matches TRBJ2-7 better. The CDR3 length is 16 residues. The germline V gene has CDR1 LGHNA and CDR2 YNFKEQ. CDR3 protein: CASSQVSGRAYNEQYF. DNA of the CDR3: TGTGCCAGCAGCCAAGTAAGCGGGAGGGCCTACAATGAGCAGTACTTC.

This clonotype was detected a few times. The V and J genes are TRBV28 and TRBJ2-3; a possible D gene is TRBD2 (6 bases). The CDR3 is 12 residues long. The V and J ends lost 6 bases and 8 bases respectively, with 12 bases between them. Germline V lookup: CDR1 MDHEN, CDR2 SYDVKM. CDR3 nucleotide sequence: TGTGCCAGCAGCTTACTAGCCCGTACGCAGTATTTT. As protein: CASSLLARTQYF. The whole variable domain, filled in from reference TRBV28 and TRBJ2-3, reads DVKVTQSSRYLVKRTGEKVFLECVQDMDHENMFWYRQDPGLGLRLIYFSYDVKMKEKGDIPEGYSVSREKKERFSLILESASTNQTSMYLCASSLLARTQYFGPGTRLTVL.

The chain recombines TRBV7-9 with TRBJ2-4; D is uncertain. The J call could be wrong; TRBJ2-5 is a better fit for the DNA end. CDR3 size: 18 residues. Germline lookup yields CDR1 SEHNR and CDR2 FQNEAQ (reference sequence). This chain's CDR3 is CASSLGSPPAPRQETQYF. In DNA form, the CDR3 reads TGTGCCAGCAGCTTAGGTAGTCCCCCGGCCCCTCGCCAAGAGACCCAGTACTTC.

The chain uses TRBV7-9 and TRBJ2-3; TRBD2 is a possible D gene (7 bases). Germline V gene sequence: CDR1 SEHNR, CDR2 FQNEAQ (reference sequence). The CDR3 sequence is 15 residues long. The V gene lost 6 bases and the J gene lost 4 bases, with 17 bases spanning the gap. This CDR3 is CASRNDGGRSDTQYF. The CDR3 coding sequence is TGTGCCAGCAGGAATGACGGGGGGCGTTCAGATACGCAGTATTTT.